The rows below give T cell receptor beta chains drawn from one sample of a study of CD39 and CD103 CD8 tumor-infiltrating T cells. Sequencing was performed with immunoSEQ multiplex PCR; in TCRdb, only in-frame clones are kept and a portion is missing. The repertoire holds around 4,900 clones, with about 66% as singletons. Source material: CD8+ T cells sorted from blood. The receptor source for this set is a human donor with head and neck squamous cell carcinoma. Both conserved end residues are part of each CDR3. D genes are given only for firm matches. A clone size is listed for some rows: how often the clone was seen (once, few, many), or a class if it is expanded.

clone_size	j_call	d_call	v_call	cdr3_nt	cdr3_aa
few	TRBJ2-7	.	TRBV10-3	TGTGCCATCAGTGAGGACAGTTACGAGCAGTACTTC	CAISEDSYEQYF
.	TRBJ2-3	TRBD2	TRBV27	TGTGCCAGCAGTGTCGGACTAGCGGGGGTCAGGGATACGCAGTATTTT	CASSVGLAGVRDTQYF
few	TRBJ1-2	TRBD1	TRBV30	TGTGCCTGGGGACCGGGACAGGGAATTTATGGCTACACCTTC	CAWGPGQGIYGYTF
few	TRBJ2-2	TRBD1	TRBV19	TGTGCCAGTAAACGGGACAGGGGGCGAACCGGGGAGCTGTTTTTT	CASKRDRGRTGELFF
.	TRBJ1-6	TRBD1	TRBV6-4	TGTGCCAGCAGTGAAGGACAGGGTAATTCACCCCTCCACTTT	CASSEGQGNSPLHF
.	TRBJ2-7	TRBD1	TRBV7-9	TGTGCCAGCAGCCAGGGACAGGGGATCCGCAACGAGCAGTACTTC	CASSQGQGIRNEQYF
large	TRBJ2-2	.	TRBV9	TGTGCCAGCAGCGTAGGGCAGTCCACCGGGGAGCTGTTTTTT	CASSVGQSTGELFF
medium-sized	TRBJ1-4	.	TRBV7-9	TGTGCCAGCAGCGGGGGGACGGGTGGATTTGAGAAACTGTTTTTT	CASSGGTGGFEKLFF
few	TRBJ1-3	.	TRBV5-1	TGCGCCAGCAGCTTGGCGGCAGTCAGGGATCATTCTGGAAACACCATATATTTT	CASSLAAVRDHSGNTIYF
once	TRBJ1-4	TRBD1	TRBV4-1	TGCGCCAGCAGCCAAGCCGGACAGGGCCTCCTGAATGAAAAACTGTTTTTT	CASSQAGQGLLNEKLFF
.	TRBJ1-4	.	TRBV5-6	TGTGCCAGCAGCACGGGAGGCGGAAAACTGTTTTTT	CASSTGGGKLFF
.	TRBJ2-1	TRBD1	TRBV6-1	TGTGCCAGCAGGGACAGGGGGGCCAATGAGCAGTTCTTC	CASRDRGANEQFF
.	TRBJ2-1	TRBD2	TRBV10-1	TGCGCCAGCAAGGAGCTAGCGGGGGACAATGAGCAGTTCTTC	CASKELAGDNEQFF
.	TRBJ1-1	TRBD1	TRBV19	TGTGCCAGTAGACACAACAGGGGGTATAACACTGAAGCTTTCTTT	CASRHNRGYNTEAFF
.	TRBJ1-2	TRBD1	TRBV5-5	TGTGCCAGCAGCTTAAGGCAGGGGGCAGACTATGGCTACACCTTC	CASSLRQGADYGYTF
medium-sized	TRBJ2-7	TRBD1	TRBV4-1	TGCGCCAGCAGCCGGGGACAGGGGGCGACGGGAGAGCAGTACTTC	CASSRGQGATGEQYF
.	TRBJ1-1	.	TRBV4-1	TGCGCCAGCAGCCAAGACAGGGTCCAGAGCACTGAAGCTTTCTTT	CASSQDRVQSTEAFF
.	TRBJ1-1	.	TRBV10-2	TGCGCCAGCAGTGAACAGTATAACACTGAAGCTTTCTTT	CASSEQYNTEAFF
.	TRBJ2-2	TRBD2	TRBV4-2	TGTGCCAGCAGCCCAGGACTAGCGGGAGGTCGGTATGCCGGGGAGCTGTTTTTT	CASSPGLAGGRYAGELFF
.	TRBJ1-5	.	TRBV6-1	TGTGCCAGCAGTGATTTAGTAACTGCTAATCAGCCCCAGCATTTT	CASSDLVTANQPQHF
.	TRBJ2-1	.	TRBV27	TGTGCCAGCAGTTTAGATCTACCGGGGAAAGGCAATGAGCAGTTCTTC	CASSLDLPGKGNEQFF
once	TRBJ1-6	.	TRBV2	TGTGCCAGCAGCGGGACATCCGTCGGGTATTCACCCCTCCACTTT	CASSGTSVGYSPLHF
.	TRBJ2-7	TRBD1	TRBV19	TGTGCCAGTAGTATTACGACAGGGGAGGCCTACGAGCAGTACTTC	CASSITTGEAYEQYF
few	TRBJ2-1	TRBD2	TRBV4-1	TGCGCCAGCAGCCACTCCGGGGGGGCCTCCGAGCAGTTCTTC	CASSHSGGASEQFF
.	TRBJ2-1	.	TRBV19	TGTGCCAGTAGTATAGGTCCATTCCGTAGCGAGTTCTTC	CASSIGPFRSEFF
.	TRBJ1-6	.	TRBV6-5	TGTGCCAGCGGTATACAGGAAAATTCACCCCTCCACTTT	CASGIQENSPLHF
.	TRBJ1-1	.	TRBV30	TGTGCCTGGAGTAACGGGAACACTGAAGCTTTCTTT	CAWSNGNTEAFF
once	TRBJ2-2	TRBD2	TRBV19	TGTGCCAGTAGTATAGATCGGGGGGGGCTCGGCACCGGGGAGCTGTTTTTT	CASSIDRGGLGTGELFF
few	TRBJ1-1	.	TRBV9	TGTGCCAGCAGCCCCCAGCGGGGGGGCACTGAAGCTTTCTTT	CASSPQRGGTEAFF
few	TRBJ1-1	.	TRBV6-4	TGTGCCAGCAGCCTGACAGAGAACACTGAAGCTTTCTTT	CASSLTENTEAFF
.	TRBJ1-1	TRBD1	TRBV6-1	TGTGCCAGCAGACAGGGGGAGAACACTGAAGCTTTCTTT	CASRQGENTEAFF
.	TRBJ1-2	.	TRBV6-1	TGTGCCAGCGAGGGTTGGGTTTCAGCTAACTATGGCTACACCTTC	CASEGWVSANYGYTF
.	TRBJ2-3	TRBD2	TRBV7-9	TGTGCCAGCAGCTTTAAGACTAGCGGGGGGGAAGTCACAGATACGCAGTATTTT	CASSFKTSGGEVTDTQYF
.	TRBJ2-2	TRBD2	TRBV7-9	TGTGCCAGCAGCTCCCCTAGCGGGGGGGCCGTCACCGGGGAGCTGTTTTTT	CASSSPSGGAVTGELFF
once	TRBJ2-3	.	TRBV14	TGTGCCAGCAGCCAAGGAGTGCTGGCGGGGTTTCGCACAGATACGCAGTATTTT	CASSQGVLAGFRTDTQYF
.	TRBJ1-2	.	TRBV27	TGTGCCAGCAGTTTATTTGCAGCGAGCTATGGCTACACCTTC	CASSLFAASYGYTF
.	TRBJ1-1	.	TRBV7-9	TGTGCCAGCAGTCCCGGACCGGGGAGGGCGGAAGAAGCTTTCTTT	CASSPGPGRAEEAFF
.	TRBJ2-2	.	TRBV6-4	TGTGCCAGCAGTCCAGGGGATACCGGGGAGCTGTTTTTT	CASSPGDTGELFF
.	TRBJ2-3	TRBD1	TRBV10-3	TGTGCCATCAGGGGGGTCTCAGGGGGCTTGTCGGCAACAGATACGCAGTATTTT	CAIRGVSGGLSATDTQYF
few	TRBJ1-1	.	TRBV27	TGTGCCAGCAGTTGGGGCGCGAACACTGAAGCTTTCTTT	CASSWGANTEAFF
.	TRBJ2-7	.	TRBV6-5	TGTGCCAGCAGTTACTCGGCTAGCCGCTACGAGCAGTACTTC	CASSYSASRYEQYF
.	TRBJ1-2	TRBD1	TRBV7-2	TGTGCCAGCAGCTCCCTCCCGACAGGGGGCGCTGGATATGGCTACACCTTC	CASSSLPTGGAGYGYTF
.	TRBJ2-5	TRBD2	TRBV4-1	TGCGCCAGCAGCCTCTCGACTAGCGGGGGTCCAGAGACCCAGTACTTC	CASSLSTSGGPETQYF
.	TRBJ2-7	.	TRBV2	TGTGCCAGCAGTGAATTTCAGGGGTCCTACGAGCAGTACTTC	CASSEFQGSYEQYF
.	TRBJ1-5	TRBD1	TRBV4-1	TGCGCCAGCAGCCCCAGACAGGGGGCCGTAGGTCAGCCCCAGCATTTT	CASSPRQGAVGQPQHF
.	TRBJ1-5	.	TRBV7-8	TGTGCCAGCAGCATCGATGGTTGGGGGGATCAGCCCCAGCATTTT	CASSIDGWGDQPQHF
.	TRBJ2-6	TRBD2	TRBV4-2	TGTGCCAGCAGGGATTCACTAGCGGGGGGGCCAGGGGCCAACGTCCTGACTTTC	CASRDSLAGGPGANVLTF
.	TRBJ2-2	TRBD2	TRBV7-2	TGTGCCAGCAGCCTCCTAGCGGGGGCGCCCGGGGAGCTGTTTTTT	CASSLLAGAPGELFF
once	TRBJ1-1	.	TRBV7-2	TGTGCCAGCAGCTACCTGCAGGGCACTGAAGCTTTCTTT	CASSYLQGTEAFF
.	TRBJ1-5	TRBD1	TRBV13	TGTGCCAGCAGCCCCGGGACAGGGTCGATCTACAATAGCAATCAGCCCCAGCATTTT	CASSPGTGSIYNSNQPQHF
once	TRBJ2-2	TRBD1	TRBV4-1	TGCGCCAGCAGCCTTATCCTCAGTCCCGGGACAGCGAACACCGGGGAGCTGTTTTTT	CASSLILSPGTANTGELFF
.	TRBJ1-1	.	TRBV19	TGTGCCAGTAGCCCTTTAGCGAACACTGAAGCTTTCTTT	CASSPLANTEAFF
.	TRBJ2-7	TRBD1	TRBV6-1	TGTGCCAGCAGTGAAGAGGGGACAGGGGGCCACGAGCAGTACTTC	CASSEEGTGGHEQYF
.	TRBJ1-2	.	TRBV10-3	TGTGCCATCAGTGACCTGACAGGTGATGGGACTATTGGCTACACCTTC	CAISDLTGDGTIGYTF
few	TRBJ1-6	.	TRBV4-2	TGTGCCAGCAGCCTTGCACCCGCACGGGAGGGAAGTTCACCCCTCCACTTT	CASSLAPAREGSSPLHF